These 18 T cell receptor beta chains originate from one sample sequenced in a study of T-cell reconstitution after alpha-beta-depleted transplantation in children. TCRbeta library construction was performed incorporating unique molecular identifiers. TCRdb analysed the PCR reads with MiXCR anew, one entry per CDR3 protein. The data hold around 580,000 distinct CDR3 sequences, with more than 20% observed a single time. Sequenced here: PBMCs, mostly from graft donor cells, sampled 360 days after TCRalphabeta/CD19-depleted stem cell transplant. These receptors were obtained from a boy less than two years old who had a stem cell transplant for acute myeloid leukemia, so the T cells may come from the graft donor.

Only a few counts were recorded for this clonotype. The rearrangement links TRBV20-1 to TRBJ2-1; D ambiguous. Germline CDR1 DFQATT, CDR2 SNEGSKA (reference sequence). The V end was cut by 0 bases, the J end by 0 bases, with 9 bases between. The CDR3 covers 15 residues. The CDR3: CSARDPLTSYNEQFF. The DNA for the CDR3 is TGCAGTGCTAGAGATCCTCTAACCTCCTACAATGAGCAGTTCTTC.

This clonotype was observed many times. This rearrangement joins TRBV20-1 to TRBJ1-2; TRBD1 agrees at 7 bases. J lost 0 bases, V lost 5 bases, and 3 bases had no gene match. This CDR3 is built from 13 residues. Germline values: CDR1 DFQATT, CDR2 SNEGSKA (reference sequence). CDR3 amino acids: CSASGGPNYGYTF. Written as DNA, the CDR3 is TGCAGTGCTTCAGGGGGACCTAACTATGGCTACACCTTC.

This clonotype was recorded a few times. The CDR3 DNA sequence: TGTGCCAGCAGTGAATATTTAGGGAACACTGAAGCTTTCTTT. Amino acids: CASSEYLGNTEAFF. The V gene is TRBV25-1, the J gene TRBJ1-1; D is unclear. Trimming took 0 bases from V and 1 from J, leaving 6 bases between them. Germline values: CDR1 MGHDK, CDR2 SYGVNS. The CDR3 is made up of 14 amino acids.

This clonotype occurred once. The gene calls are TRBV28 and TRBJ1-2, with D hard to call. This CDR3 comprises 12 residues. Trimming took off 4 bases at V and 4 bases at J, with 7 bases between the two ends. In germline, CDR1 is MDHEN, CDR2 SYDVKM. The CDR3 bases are TGTGCCAGCAGTTATGCGGCCTATGGCTACACCTTC. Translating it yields CASSYAAYGYTF.

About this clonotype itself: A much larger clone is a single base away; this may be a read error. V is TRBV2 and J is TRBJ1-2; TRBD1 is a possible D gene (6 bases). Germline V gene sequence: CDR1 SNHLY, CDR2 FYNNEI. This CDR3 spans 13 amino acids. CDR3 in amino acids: CASGEDSIYGYTF. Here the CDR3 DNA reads TGTGCCAGCGGTGAGGACAGCATCTATGGCTACACCTTC. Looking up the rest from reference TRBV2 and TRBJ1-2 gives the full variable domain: EPEVTQTPSHQVTQMGQEVILRCVPISNHLYFYWYRQILGQKVEFLVSFYNNEISEKSEIFDDQFSVERPDGSNFTLKIRSTKLEDSAMYFCASGEDSIYGYTFGSGTRLTVV.

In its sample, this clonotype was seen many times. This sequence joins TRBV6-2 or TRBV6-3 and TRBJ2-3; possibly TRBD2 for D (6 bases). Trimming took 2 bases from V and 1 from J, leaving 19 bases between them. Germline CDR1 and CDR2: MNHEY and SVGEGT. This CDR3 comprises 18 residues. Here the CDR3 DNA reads TGTGCCAGCAGTTACCCCAGACTAGAGAGGCGAGGCACAGATACGCAGTATTTT. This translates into CASSYPRLERRGTDTQYF.

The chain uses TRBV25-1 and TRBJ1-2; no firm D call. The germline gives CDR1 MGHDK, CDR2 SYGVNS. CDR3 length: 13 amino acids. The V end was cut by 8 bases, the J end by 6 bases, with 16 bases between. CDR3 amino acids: CASSIRGIDGYTF. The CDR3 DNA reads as TGTGCCAGCTCAATCAGAGGGATAGATGGCTACACCTTC.

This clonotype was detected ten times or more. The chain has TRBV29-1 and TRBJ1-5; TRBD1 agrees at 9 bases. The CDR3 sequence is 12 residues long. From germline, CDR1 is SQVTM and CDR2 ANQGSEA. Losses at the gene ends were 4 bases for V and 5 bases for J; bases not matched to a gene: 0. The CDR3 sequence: CSVGQGDQPQHF. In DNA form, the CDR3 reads TGCAGCGTTGGACAGGGGGATCAGCCCCAGCATTTT.

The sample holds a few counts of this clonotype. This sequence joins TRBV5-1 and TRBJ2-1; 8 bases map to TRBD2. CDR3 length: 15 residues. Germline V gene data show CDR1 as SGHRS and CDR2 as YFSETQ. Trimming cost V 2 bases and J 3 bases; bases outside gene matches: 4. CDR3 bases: TGCGCCAGCAGCTTAGCGGGGGAGAGCTACAATGAGCAGTTCTTC. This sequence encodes CASSLAGESYNEQFF.

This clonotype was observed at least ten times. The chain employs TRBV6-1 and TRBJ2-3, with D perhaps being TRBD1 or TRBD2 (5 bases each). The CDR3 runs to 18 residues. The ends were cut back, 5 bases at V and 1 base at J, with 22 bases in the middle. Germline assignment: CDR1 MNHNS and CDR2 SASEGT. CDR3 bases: TGTGCCAGCAGTCCACCGCGGGCGTCAGGGACCTGCACAGATACGCAGTATTTT. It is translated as CASSPPRASGTCTDTQYF.

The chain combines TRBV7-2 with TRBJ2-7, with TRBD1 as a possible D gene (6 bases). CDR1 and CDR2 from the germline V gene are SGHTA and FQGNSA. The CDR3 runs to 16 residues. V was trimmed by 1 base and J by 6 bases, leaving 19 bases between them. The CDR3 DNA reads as TGTGCCAGCAGCTTAGTCGAATCTTGGGTAGGGGGCGAGCAGTACTTC. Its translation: CASSLVESWVGGEQYF.

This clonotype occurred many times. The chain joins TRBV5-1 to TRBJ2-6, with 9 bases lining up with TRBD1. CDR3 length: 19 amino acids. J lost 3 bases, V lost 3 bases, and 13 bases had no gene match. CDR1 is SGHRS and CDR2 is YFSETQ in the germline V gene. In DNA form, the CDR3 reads TGCGCCAGCAGCTACCCGGGACAGGGTAGACGTGATGGGGCCAACGTCCTGACTTTC. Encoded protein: CASSYPGQGRRDGANVLTF.

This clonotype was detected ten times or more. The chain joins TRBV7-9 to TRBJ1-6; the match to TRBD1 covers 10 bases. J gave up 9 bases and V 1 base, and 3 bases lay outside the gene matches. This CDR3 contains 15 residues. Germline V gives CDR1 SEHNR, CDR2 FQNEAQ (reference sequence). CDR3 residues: CASSLGDRGGSPLHF. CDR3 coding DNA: TGTGCCAGCAGCTTAGGGGACAGGGGTGGTTCACCCCTCCACTTT.

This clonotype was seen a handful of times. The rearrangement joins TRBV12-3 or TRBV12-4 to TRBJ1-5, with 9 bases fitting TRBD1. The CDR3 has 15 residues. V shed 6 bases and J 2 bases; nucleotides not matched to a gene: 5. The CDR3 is CASRTGGLGNQPQHF. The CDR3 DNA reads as TGTGCCAGCAGGACAGGGGGTTTGGGCAATCAGCCCCAGCATTTT.

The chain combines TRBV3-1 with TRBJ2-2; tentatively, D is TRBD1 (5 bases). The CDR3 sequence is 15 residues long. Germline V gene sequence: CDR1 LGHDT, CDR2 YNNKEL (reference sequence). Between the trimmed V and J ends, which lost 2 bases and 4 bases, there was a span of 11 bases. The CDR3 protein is CASSQPGRATGELFF. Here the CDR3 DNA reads TGTGCCAGCAGCCAACCAGGCAGGGCCACCGGGGAGCTGTTTTTT.

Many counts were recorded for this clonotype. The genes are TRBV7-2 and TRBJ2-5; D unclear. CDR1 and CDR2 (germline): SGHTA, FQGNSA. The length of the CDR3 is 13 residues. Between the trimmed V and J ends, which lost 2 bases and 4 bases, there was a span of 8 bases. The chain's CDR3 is CASSLPSRETQYF. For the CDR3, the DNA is TGTGCCAGCAGCTTACCCAGTAGAGAGACCCAGTACTTC.

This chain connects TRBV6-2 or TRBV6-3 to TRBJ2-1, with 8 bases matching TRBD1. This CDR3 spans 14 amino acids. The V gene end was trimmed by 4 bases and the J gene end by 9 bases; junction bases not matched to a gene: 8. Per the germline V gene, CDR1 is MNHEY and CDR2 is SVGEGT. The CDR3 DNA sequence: TGTGCCAGCAGTTCCTGGACAGGGAAAGGTGAGCAGTTCTTC. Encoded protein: CASSSWTGKGEQFF.

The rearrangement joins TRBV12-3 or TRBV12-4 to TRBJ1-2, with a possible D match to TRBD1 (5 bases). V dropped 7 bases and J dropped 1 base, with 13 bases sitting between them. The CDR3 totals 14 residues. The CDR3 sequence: CASTLGRGNYGYTF. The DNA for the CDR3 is TGTGCCAGCACCTTGGGGAGGGGTAACTATGGCTACACCTTC.